Included here is one TCR beta chain sequence, with context. Its cognate antigen is unknown. Germline CDR1 reads MNHEY; CDR2 reads SMNVEV (reference sequence). The CDR3 has 16 residues. Unmatched junction bases numbered 15, after V lost 4 bases and J lost 8 bases. Sequencing used immunoSEQ multiplex PCR; TCRdb keeps in-frame clones, though not all of them. The repertoire holds roughly 65,000 clones, roughly 90% seen once, with 2.5% to 3% in the top ten. These data are taken from a study of lymphopenia after photon versus proton radiotherapy. The study's findings and limits: Post-nadir TCR diversity decline inversely tracked overall survival among those who died. Under photons, naive T cells and diversity fell while effector/memory populations rose. After the lymphocyte nadir, photon-treated repertoires showed oligoclonal expansion, especially of CD8+ Temra cells.

The receptor's source is a woman in her 70s with pancreatic cancer. The chain carries TRBV27 and TRBJ2-3, with 7 bases aligning to TRBD2. This specimen was peripheral blood, taken from a patient treated with photon-based radiotherapy. The CDR3 bases are TGTGCCAGCAGTTCTGAGGTGGCGGGAGATGCCCCTACGCAGTATTTT. It is translated as CASSSEVAGDAPTQYF.